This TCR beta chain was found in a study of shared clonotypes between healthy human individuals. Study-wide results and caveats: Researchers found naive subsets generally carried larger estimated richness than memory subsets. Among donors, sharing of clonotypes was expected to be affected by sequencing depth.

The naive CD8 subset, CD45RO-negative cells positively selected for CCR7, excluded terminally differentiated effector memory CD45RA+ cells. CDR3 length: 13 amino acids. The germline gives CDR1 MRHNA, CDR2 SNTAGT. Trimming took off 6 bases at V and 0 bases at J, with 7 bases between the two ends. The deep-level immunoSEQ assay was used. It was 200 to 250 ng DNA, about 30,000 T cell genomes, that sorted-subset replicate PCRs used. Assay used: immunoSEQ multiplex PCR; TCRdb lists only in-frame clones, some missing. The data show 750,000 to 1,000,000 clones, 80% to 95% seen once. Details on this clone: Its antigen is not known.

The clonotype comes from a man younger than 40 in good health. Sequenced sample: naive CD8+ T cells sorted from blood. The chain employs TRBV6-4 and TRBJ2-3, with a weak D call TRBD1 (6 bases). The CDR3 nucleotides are TGTGCCAGCAGAGGACAGAGCACAGATACGCAGTATTTT. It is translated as CASRGQSTDTQYF.